Following are 20 T cell receptor beta chains from one sample sequenced in a study of shared clonotypes between healthy human individuals. Naive CD8 cells lacked CD45RO and underwent positive selection for CCR7, leaving out terminally differentiated effector memory CD45RA+ cells. Assay used: immunoSEQ multiplex PCR; TCRdb lists only in-frame clones, some missing. The profile shows over 2,000,000 clones, approximately 92% of them singletons. The sample comprised naive CD8+ T cells from PBMCs. These receptors were collected from a man aged 18 to 29 in good health. Some clones in this sample may be carry-over from other donors' samples.

The chain carries TRBV15 and TRBJ2-3; no definite D call. The germline V gene has CDR1 LNHNV and CDR2 YYDKDF (reference sequence). Trimming removed 8 bases from V and 1 base from J, with 19 bases in between. The CDR3 loop spans 16 amino acids. CDR3 protein: CATRRSGGWGTDTQYF. The DNA of the CDR3 is TGTGCCACCCGACGATCTGGCGGCTGGGGCACAGATACGCAGTATTTT.

To note about this clone: This sample includes further DNA sequences coding for the same CDR3. The rearrangement uses TRBV11-2 and TRBJ2-7, with 7 bases lining up with TRBD1. The CDR3 has 13 amino acids. The germline V gene encodes CDR1 SGHAT and CDR2 FQNNGV. Germline trimming cut 4 bases from V and 0 bases from J; bases unmatched to any gene: 0. CDR3 sequence: CASSWDSSYEQYF. DNA of the CDR3: TGTGCCAGCAGCTGGGACAGCTCCTACGAGCAGTACTTC.

The chain recombines TRBV28 with TRBJ2-3, with 9 bases lining up with TRBD2. CDR1 MDHEN and CDR2 SYDVKM come from the germline V gene. The CDR3 has 15 amino acids. The V segment lost 1 base and the J segment 6 bases; nucleotides outside the gene matches: 5. As DNA, the CDR3 is TGTGCCAGCAGTTTATTAGCGGGAGAGGGGGATACGCAGTATTTT. It specifies CASSLLAGEGDTQYF.

This chain uses TRBV18 with TRBJ2-3; D perhaps matches TRBD1 (6 bases). Germline CDR1 reads KGHSH; CDR2 reads LQKENI. Trimming took off 2 bases at V and 2 bases at J, with 11 bases between the two ends. The CDR3 runs 15 residues. In DNA form, the CDR3 reads TGTGCCAGCTCACCAGGGACAAGCCTCACAGATACGCAGTATTTT. It translates to CASSPGTSLTDTQYF.

A word on this clone: This CDR3 is also generated by other DNA sequences in the sample. This chain uses TRBV7-2 with TRBJ2-1; 10 bases fit TRBD2. The CDR3 is 15 amino acids. V was pared by 6 bases and J by 0 bases, with 2 bases of the junction left unmatched. In germline, CDR1 is SGHTA, CDR2 FQGNSA. In nucleotides, the CDR3 is TGTGCCAGCAGGGCTAGCGGGAGCTCCTACAATGAGCAGTTCTTC. Protein sequence: CASRASGSSYNEQFF.

This clone was observed a few times. The chain carries TRBV25-1 and TRBJ1-1; D may be TRBD1 (6 bases). The CDR3 covers 14 residues. Germline values: CDR1 MGHDK, CDR2 SYGVNS. Trimming removed 4 bases from V and 4 bases from J, with 13 bases in between. Here the CDR3 DNA reads TGTGCCAGCAGTGCATTACAGGGAATCACTGAAGCTTTCTTT. It encodes CASSALQGITEAFF.

V and J are TRBV25-1 and TRBJ2-7; weak D call: TRBD1 (5 bases). The V end was cut by 6 bases, the J end by 2 bases, with 26 bases between. There are 18 residues in the CDR3. Germline V gene lookup returns CDR1 MGHDK and CDR2 SYGVNS. For the CDR3, the DNA is TGTGCCAGCAGCCTTTGGGGCAGGGAAGGGTTCGGCCCCTACGAGCAGTACTTC. This sequence encodes CASSLWGREGFGPYEQYF.

The CDR3 reads CASSEWPDTQYF. DNA of the CDR3: TGTGCCAGCAGTGAATGGCCAGATACGCAGTATTTT. The chain uses TRBV6-1 and TRBJ2-3; D is ambiguous. V lost 2 bases and J lost 4, with 4 bases in between. CDR3 length: 12 residues. The germline gives CDR1 MNHNS, CDR2 SASEGT.

This chain links TRBV29-1 with TRBJ1-4; possibly TRBD1 for D (5 bases). This CDR3 has 11 residues. The V gene's germline CDR1 is SQVTM and CDR2 ANQGSEA. V was trimmed by 7 bases and J by 14 bases, leaving 17 bases between them. Written as DNA, the CDR3 is TGCAGCGGGGGGAACAGCCGATTTCTGTTTTTT. This codes for CSGGNSRFLFF.

This clone was counted once. The chain links TRBV27 to TRBJ2-1; tentatively, D is TRBD1 (6 bases). Germline V gene lookup returns CDR1 MNHEY and CDR2 SMNVEV (reference sequence). Trimming shortened V by 6 bases and J by 2 bases, and 17 bases separated the two germline ends. The CDR3 has 16 residues. CDR3 nucleotides: TGTGCCAGCAGGGTTTACAGGGTTGGCACCTACAATGAGCAGTTCTTC. It yields the protein CASRVYRVGTYNEQFF.

This chain connects TRBV7-6 to TRBJ2-1; possibly TRBD1 or TRBD2 for D (5 bases each). Trimming stripped 5 bases from V and 6 bases from J, with 11 bases between. There are 13 residues in the CDR3. Per the germline V gene, CDR1 is SGHVS and CDR2 is FNYEAQ. This chain's CDR3 is CASSPGTANEQFF. The CDR3 region has the DNA TGTGCCAGCAGCCCCGGGACCGCCAATGAGCAGTTCTTC.

This sequence joins TRBV25-1 and TRBJ2-2; tentative D call: TRBD2 (5 bases). Between the trimmed V and J ends, which lost 6 bases and 0 bases, there was a span of 14 bases. This CDR3 has 16 residues. Germline V gene sequence: CDR1 MGHDK, CDR2 SYGVNS. CDR3 DNA: TGTGCCAGCAGCGCTACCGGGGTAGCGAACACCGGGGAGCTGTTTTTT. Its translation: CASSATGVANTGELFF.

The V gene is TRBV14, the J gene TRBJ2-1; possible D gene TRBD2, 5 bases. In germline, CDR1 is SGHDN, CDR2 FVKESK. V dropped 4 bases and J dropped 7 bases, with 17 bases sitting between them. The CDR3 runs to 15 residues. The CDR3, as DNA: TGTGCCAGCAGCCCACAATGGCTAGCTTTGAATGAGCAGTTCTTC. It translates to CASSPQWLALNEQFF.

The gene calls are TRBV11-3 and TRBJ2-3; perhaps TRBD1 as D (6 bases). Between the trimmed V and J ends, which lost 6 bases and 4 bases, there was a span of 20 bases. The CDR3 is made up of 16 amino acids. Germline V gene lookup returns CDR1 SGHNT and CDR2 YENEEA. The CDR3 sequence is CASSHRKGDGADTQYF. The CDR3 coding sequence is TGTGCCAGCAGTCACCGGAAGGGGGATGGCGCAGATACGCAGTATTTT.

V and J are TRBV28 and TRBJ1-5; the D gene is possibly TRBD1 (6 bases). V shed 1 base and J shed 1 base, with 11 bases lying between them. In germline, CDR1 is MDHEN, CDR2 SYDVKM. CDR3 length: 16 residues. This CDR3 reads CASSLLGGRSNQPQHF. CDR3 DNA sequence: TGTGCCAGCAGTTTATTAGGGGGTAGAAGCAATCAGCCCCAGCATTTT.

This clone was observed a handful of times. This CDR3 is CMGGEGNTEAFF. In nucleotides, the CDR3 is TGCATGGGGGGTGAAGGGAACACTGAAGCTTTCTTT. The chain is built from TRBV29-1 and TRBJ1-1; possibly TRBD1 for D (5 bases). CDR1 and CDR2 (germline): SQVTM, ANQGSEA. The length of the CDR3 is 12 residues.

V gene TRBV11-2 combines with J gene TRBJ1-2; 7 bases align to TRBD1. This CDR3 is built from 19 residues. Losses at the gene ends were 2 bases for V and 6 bases for J; bases not matched to a gene: 21. Germline V gene data show CDR1 as SGHAT and CDR2 as FQNNGV. DNA for the CDR3: TGTGCCAGCAGCTTAACAGGGATGGTTGCCCTCCAGGGGGGAAATGGCTACACCTTC. This translates into CASSLTGMVALQGGNGYTF.

The rearrangement joins TRBV4-3 to TRBJ2-2; the D gene is possibly TRBD2 (5 bases). The germline V and J ends were trimmed by 4 bases and 4 bases, with 13 bases remaining between them. Germline V CDR1 and CDR2: LGHNA, YSLEER. This CDR3 has 15 residues. The CDR3 DNA reads TGCGCCAGCAGCCTCGGTCTACGGGGCACCGGGGAGCTGTTTTTT. Protein product: CASSLGLRGTGELFF.

CDR3 nucleotide sequence: TGTGCCAGCAGCTTAGTGGGCGTGAGCACAGATACGCAGTATTTT. It encodes CASSLVGVSTDTQYF. The chain is built from TRBV7-9 and TRBJ2-3; no reliable D call. Trimming stripped 1 base from V and 0 bases from J, with 8 bases between. The CDR3 runs 15 residues. Germline CDR1 reads SEHNR; CDR2 reads FQNEAQ (reference sequence). Combining the CDR3 with reference TRBV7-9 and TRBJ2-3 gives the whole variable domain DTGVSQNPRHKITKRGQNVTFRCDPISEHNRLYWYRQTLGQGPEFLTYFQNEAQLEKSRLLSDRFSAERPKGSFSTLEIQRTEQGDSAMYLCASSLVGVSTDTQYFGPGTRLTVL.

V gene TRBV19 combines with J gene TRBJ1-5; no reliable D call. This CDR3 comprises 15 residues. CDR1 LNHDA and CDR2 SQIVND come from the germline V gene (reference sequence). The V end lost 1 base, the J end lost 3 bases, and 10 bases lay between the germline ends. The CDR3 sequence is CASSIGRSFNQPQHF. The CDR3 nucleotides are TGTGCCAGTAGTATAGGACGGAGCTTCAATCAGCCCCAGCATTTT. Drawing the rest from reference TRBV19 and TRBJ1-5, the complete variable domain is DGGITQSPKYLFRKEGQNVTLSCEQNLNHDAMYWYRQDPGQGLRLIYYSQIVNDFQKGDIAEGYSVSREKKESFPLTVTSAQKNPTAFYLCASSIGRSFNQPQHFGDGTRLSIL.